This entry describes one T cell receptor beta chain. Its target is unknown. The V gene lost 0 bases and the J gene lost 2 bases, with 4 bases spanning the gap. This CDR3 comprises 13 residues. Germline CDR1 and CDR2: SGHKS and YYEKEE (reference sequence). The data derive from a study of T cell responses to AZD1222 COVID-19 vaccine. Produced via immunoSEQ multiplex PCR; TCRdb's table is partial and in-frame only. The sample lists some 120,000 clones; approximately 92% were seen once. Second-dose groups at about 4 or about 12 weeks were pooled. Whole-study findings and limits: Just a handful of people given AZD1222 tested seropositive at baseline. As reported, nearly half of all spike-specific TCRs target variant regions that are unmutated.

Source: peripheral blood, taken 28 days after the second AZD1222 dose. V and J are TRBV5-5 and TRBJ2-3; D is unresolved. This clonotype originated in an adult who received the AZD1222 COVID-19 vaccine. CDR3 amino acids: CASSLGATDTQYF. For the CDR3, the DNA is TGTGCCAGCAGCTTGGGGGCCACAGATACGCAGTATTTT.